Listed below are T cell receptor beta chains from one sample, sequenced in a study of Graves' ophthalmopathy and Graves' hyperthyroidism. In TCRdb, the multiplex PCR reads were re-called with MiXCR into one record per CDR3 protein. The sample comprises hundreds of thousands of distinct CDR3 sequences, approximately 40% of which are singletons, and 44% rests with the top ten. The sequencing sample was made of peripheral blood. The receptors were gathered from an adult man with Graves' ophthalmopathy. Both conserved end residues are part of each CDR3. The D gene is left open where the match is weak. Expanded clones get a size class; other rows say once, few or many, or leave the size out.

CDR3 protein	CDR3 DNA	J gene	clone size	D gene	CDR3 length	V gene
CASSQDRAGGWRETQYF	TGCGCCAGCAGCCAAGATCGGGCAGGGGGCTGGAGGGAGACCCAGTACTTC	TRBJ2-5	NA	TRBD1	17	TRBV4-1
CASSGRDRLETQYF	TGTGCCAGCAGTGGCCGGGACCGGTTGGAGACCCAGTACTTC	TRBJ2-5	NA	NA	14	TRBV6-2/TRBV6-3
CASSDTESSGANVLTF	TGTGCCAGCAGTGATACGGAGAGCTCTGGGGCCAACGTCCTGACTTTC	TRBJ2-6	few	NA	16	TRBV2
CASSPNEHRPYGYTF	TGTGCCAGCTCACCTAACGAACACCGACCCTATGGCTACACCTTC	TRBJ1-2	NA	NA	15	TRBV18
CASSLGRTTYEQYF	TGTGCCAGCAGCTTAGGGAGGACTACCTACGAGCAGTACTTC	TRBJ2-7	few	NA	14	TRBV11-2
CASSYGGPSSGANVLTF	TGTGCCAGCAGTTACGGAGGACCCAGCTCTGGGGCCAACGTCCTGACTTTC	TRBJ2-6	NA	NA	17	TRBV10-1
CASSQILSGSFYEQYF	TGCGCCAGCAGCCAAATACTTAGCGGGAGTTTCTACGAGCAGTACTTC	TRBJ2-7	NA	TRBD2	16	TRBV4-1
CASSYSGGVTYGYTF	TGTGCCAGCAGCTACTCAGGGGGTGTGACGTATGGCTACACCTTC	TRBJ1-2	few	TRBD1	15	TRBV7-2
CASSLAPDGTYEQYF	TGTGCCAGCAGCTTAGCCCCGGACGGGACCTACGAGCAGTACTTC	TRBJ2-7	many	NA	15	TRBV7-8
CASRPTSGYGYTF	TGTGCCAGCCGTCCAACATCTGGCTATGGCTACACCTTC	TRBJ1-2	NA	NA	13	TRBV27
CSAGQGTGYEQYF	TGCAGTGCTGGACAGGGGACTGGCTACGAGCAGTACTTC	TRBJ2-7	NA	TRBD1	13	TRBV20-1
CSAQQAGGVETQYF	TGCAGTGCCCAACAAGCGGGGGGCGTGGAGACCCAGTACTTC	TRBJ2-5	few	TRBD2	14	TRBV20-1
CSASGANQETQYF	TGCAGTGCTAGTGGCGCAAATCAAGAGACCCAGTACTTC	TRBJ2-5	few	NA	13	TRBV20-1
CASSMIGGPETQYF	TGTGCCAGCTCAATGATTGGGGGTCCAGAGACCCAGTACTTC	TRBJ2-5	many	NA	14	TRBV2
CATSSPTGYGANQPQHF	TGTGCCACCAGCAGCCCCACCGGGTACGGGGCCAATCAGCCCCAGCATTTT	TRBJ1-5	NA	NA	17	TRBV24-1
CASSSRGTGSGDEQFF	TGTGCCAGCAGCTCAAGAGGGACAGGGAGCGGCGATGAGCAGTTCTTC	TRBJ2-1	few	TRBD1	16	TRBV7-9
CSAAGTSVNETQYF	TGCAGTGCCGCCGGGACTAGCGTCAATGAGACCCAGTACTTC	TRBJ2-5	NA	TRBD2	14	TRBV20-1
CATSKDGTSNGGELFF	TGTGCCACCAGCAAAGACGGGACTAGCAATGGCGGGGAGCTGTTTTTT	TRBJ2-2	many	TRBD2	16	TRBV15
CATSDSPGNTIYF	TGTGCCACCAGTGATTCTCCAGGAAACACCATATATTTT	TRBJ1-3	many	NA	13	TRBV24-1
CASSYQGNTEAFF	TGTGCCAGCAGTTACCAGGGGAACACTGAAGCTTTCTTT	TRBJ1-1	many	NA	13	TRBV6-5
CASSQVVAGYEQYF	TGCGCCAGCAGCCAAGTCGTGGCGGGCTACGAGCAGTACTTC	TRBJ2-7	few	NA	14	TRBV4-1
CASSLTTGGSSYEQYF	TGCGCCAGCAGCCTGACGACAGGGGGGAGCTCCTACGAGCAGTACTTC	TRBJ2-7	NA	TRBD1	16	TRBV5-1